Reported below is one T cell receptor (beta chain). The V gene's germline CDR1 is MDHEN and CDR2 SYDVKM. The CDR3 extends over 13 amino acids. Deletions cut 6 bases from V and 5 bases from J, with 13 bases between. Data came from immunoSEQ multiplex PCR; TCRdb stores just in-frame clones and leaves some out. The data show approximately 76,000 clones, with approximately 86% seen just once and approximately 1.9% held by the top ten. This specimen belongs to a study of blood T cell repertoires in COVID-19. In the study overall: Acute and convalescent COVID-19 specimens originated in the United States, Italy and Spain.

The chain carries TRBV28 and TRBJ1-1; tentative D call: TRBD1 (6 bases). Sequencing used peripheral blood. The receptor's source is a woman aged 60-70 years with acute or convalescent COVID-19. The CDR3 DNA follows: TGTGCCAGCAGGCGCCTCACAGGGACTGAAGCTTTCTTT. As protein: CASRRLTGTEAFF.